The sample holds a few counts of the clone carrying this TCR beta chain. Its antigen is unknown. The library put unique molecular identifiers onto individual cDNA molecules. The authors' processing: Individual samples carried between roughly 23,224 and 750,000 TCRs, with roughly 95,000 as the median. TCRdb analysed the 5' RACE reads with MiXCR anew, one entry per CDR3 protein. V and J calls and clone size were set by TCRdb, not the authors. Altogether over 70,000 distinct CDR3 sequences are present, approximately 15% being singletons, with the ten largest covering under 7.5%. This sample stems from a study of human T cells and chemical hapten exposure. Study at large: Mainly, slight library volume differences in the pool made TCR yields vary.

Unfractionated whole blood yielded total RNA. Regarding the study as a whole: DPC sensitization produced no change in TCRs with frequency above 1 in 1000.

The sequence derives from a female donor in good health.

The CDR3, as DNA: TGCGCCAGCAGCCATGACGAGAGCTATGGCTACACCTTC. Encoded protein: CASSHDESYGYTF. The chain employs TRBV4-1 and TRBJ1-2; D is unclear. Trimming removed 3 bases at V and 4 bases at J, with 9 bases between. This CDR3 spans 13 amino acids. Germline loops: CDR1 MGHRA, CDR2 YSYEKL.